This T cell receptor beta chain derives from a study of Ad26.COV2.S vaccination and SARS-CoV-2 variants. Overall study context: Doses of Ad26.COV2.S were injected into muscle once or twice, 56 days apart. Study-wide points: Reportedly, spike-specific CD8+ and CD4+ T cell responses achieved substantial breadth once vaccination had taken place.

TCRdb keeps only in-frame clones here, not all; method: immunoSEQ multiplex PCR. In the table there are 200,000 to 250,000 clones, roughly 90% of which are singletons. Concerning this clone: Its target is not known.

This sample's treatment: about 20 received Ad26.COV2.S at low or high dose, single or two shots; about 5 received placebo; per-sample allocation not given. On day 63 after the first injection, vaccine and placebo recipients gave samples. The CDR3 has 13 residues. CDR1 is MRHNA, CDR2 SNTAGT, per germline. The V segment lost 8 bases and the J segment 5 bases; nucleotides outside the gene matches: 4. The receptor was isolated from a person aged 18-65 years who received the Ad26.COV2.S COVID-19 vaccine or a placebo. This specimen was peripheral blood, taken in a trial of Ad26.COV2.S vaccine versus placebo. V usage is TRBV6-4 and J usage is TRBJ2-1, with 9 bases matching TRBD2. The CDR3, as DNA: TGTGCCAGCTCTAGCGGGACAAACAATGAGCAGTTCTTC. Protein: CASSSGTNNEQFF.